Below, 28 T cell receptor beta chains from the same sample are listed, as sequenced in a study of monozygotic twins with inflammatory bowel disease. TCRdb re-called the 5' RACE reads; every CDR3 protein appears as one record, without DNA. The listing contains about 160,000 distinct CDR3 sequences. Material for sequencing was blood. The receptors were sampled from a human donor with ulcerative colitis or Crohn's disease, or a healthy co-twin of an affected twin (not recorded which).

The CDR3 spells CASSLTAGGAYNEQFF. The chain couples TRBV7-3 to TRBJ2-1. CDR3 length: 16 residues. Germline V gene data show CDR1 as SGHTA and CDR2 as FQGTGA.

The chain recombines TRBV6-2 or TRBV6-3 with TRBJ2-7; TCRdb designates TRBD1, a call that cannot be tested without DNA. CDR3 length: 14 residues. The germline CDR1 and CDR2 sequences are MNHEY and SVGEGT. The CDR3 sequence is CASQGASGGHEQYF.

The chain joins TRBV2 to TRBJ2-1; the TRBD2 assignment by TCRdb is unverifiable without DNA. Per the germline V gene, CDR1 is SNHLY and CDR2 is FYNNEI. The CDR3 totals 15 residues. The CDR3 sequence is CASSRRLAGGSEQFF.

This chain links TRBV6-5 with TRBJ2-7. The germline V gene encodes CDR1 MNHEY and CDR2 SVGAGI. This CDR3 contains 15 residues. CDR3 protein: CASSYSRILQRLEYF.

The V and J genes are TRBV24-1 and TRBJ2-1; TCRdb picks TRBD2, but there is no DNA to check that call. The CDR3 runs 18 residues. CDR1 is KGHDR, CDR2 SFDVKD, per germline. The CDR3 spells CATSDFLAGAPGYNEQFF.

The rearrangement links TRBV29-1 to TRBJ2-3; TCRdb calls TRBD2, which cannot be checked without DNA. Per the germline V gene, CDR1 is SQVTM and CDR2 is ANQGSEA. The CDR3 consists of 17 residues. The CDR3 reads CSVGEGGLAGAADTQYF.

The chain carries TRBV7-6 and TRBJ2-5; without DNA, the TCRdb call of TRBD1 cannot be checked. Germline CDR1 is SGHVS and CDR2 is FNYEAQ. CDR3 length equals 19 residues. CDR3: CASSLEVRARGPFTETQYF. Full variable domain (outside the CDR3, taken from reference TRBV7-6 and TRBJ2-5): GAGVSQSPRYKVTKRGQDVALRCDPISGHVSLYWYRQALGQGPEFLTYFNYEAQQDKSGLPNDRFSAERPEGSISTLTIQRTEQRDSAMYRCASSLEVRARGPFTETQYFGPGTRLLVL.

This chain joins TRBV5-5 and TRBJ2-1; lacking DNA, the TRBD2 call made by TCRdb goes unchecked. Germline V gene sequence: CDR1 SGHKS, CDR2 YYEKEE (reference sequence). The CDR3 spans 15 residues. CDR3 region: CASSPGTSRYNEQFF.

The chain is built from TRBV20-1 and TRBJ2-4. Germline V gives CDR1 DFQATT, CDR2 SNEGSKA (reference sequence). This CDR3 spans 13 amino acids. CDR3 sequence: CSAPRRAKNIQYF.

The J gene is TRBJ2-5, the V gene TRBV7-8; checking the TCRdb D call of TRBD2 is not possible without DNA. CDR3 length equals 17 residues. The V gene's germline CDR1 is SGHVS and CDR2 FQNEAQ. The CDR3 reads CASSFPAAGGPKETQYF. The whole variable domain, remainder taken from reference TRBV7-8 and TRBJ2-5, is GAGVSQSPRYKVAKRGQDVALRCDPISGHVSLFWYQQALGQGPEFLTYFQNEAQLDKSGLPSDRFFAERPEGSVSTLKIQRTQQEDSAVYLCASSFPAAGGPKETQYFGPGTRLLVL.

This chain uses TRBV30 with TRBJ2-7; TCRdb's D gene call, TRBD1, goes unchecked for lack of DNA. Germline loops: CDR1 GTSNPN, CDR2 SVGIG (reference sequence). This CDR3 region has 13 residues. CDR3 amino acids: CAWTLDRADEQYF. Complete variable domain (other parts from reference TRBV30 and TRBJ2-7): SQTIHQWPATLVQPVGSPLSLECTVEGTSNPNLYWYRQAAGRGLQLLFYSVGIGQISSEVPQNLSASRPQDRQFILSSKKLLLSDSGFYLCAWTLDRADEQYFGPGTRLTVT.

The V gene is TRBV27, the J gene TRBJ2-1; TCRdb calls TRBD2, which cannot be checked without DNA. CDR1 and CDR2 from the germline V gene are MNHEY and SMNVEV (reference sequence). The CDR3 totals 16 residues. This CDR3 is CASSLSPSGIDNEQFF.

The chain combines TRBV7-9 with TRBJ2-1. Germline CDR1 and CDR2: SEHNR and FQNEAQ (reference sequence). The CDR3 contains 15 residues. The CDR3 here is CASSPVFGSYNEQFF.

The chain joins TRBV7-2 to TRBJ1-2. Germline V lookup: CDR1 SGHTA, CDR2 FQGNSA. This CDR3 spans 13 amino acids. The CDR3 sequence is CASSLHDLGGYTF.

The chain joins TRBV3-1 to TRBJ1-1. This CDR3 region has 13 residues. CDR1 LGHDT and CDR2 YNNKEL come from the germline V gene (reference sequence). The CDR3 region is CASRQGMGTEAFF. Using reference TRBV3-1 and TRBJ1-1 for the parts outside the CDR3, the full variable domain is DTAVSQTPKYLVTQMGNDKSIKCEQNLGHDTMYWYKQDSKKFLKIMFSYNNKELIINETVPNRFSPKSPDKAHLNLHINSLELGDSAVYFCASRQGMGTEAFFGQGTRLTVV.

The chain carries TRBV4-3 and TRBJ2-6; the D gene TCRdb calls, TRBD1, cannot be checked with no DNA. This CDR3 is built from 16 residues. Germline CDR1 and CDR2: LGHNA and YSLEER. This CDR3 is CASSQGRGPGANVLTF.

The chain recombines TRBV7-2 with TRBJ1-1; as DNA is missing, the TRBD1 call by TCRdb cannot be tested. Germline-derived CDR1 and CDR2 are SGHTA and FQGNSA. This CDR3 spans 15 amino acids. The CDR3 sequence is CASSFSGQLNTEAFF.

The chain combines TRBV19 with TRBJ2-1; the D call from TCRdb, TRBD2, cannot be confirmed without DNA. This CDR3 region has 15 residues. Germline V gives CDR1 LNHDA, CDR2 SQIVND (reference sequence). CDR3 in amino acids: CASGGGRATYNEQFF.

This chain uses TRBV7-3 with TRBJ1-1. The germline V gene has CDR1 SGHTA and CDR2 FQGTGA. This CDR3 is 12 amino acids long. CDR3 region: CASREGPGGAFF.

The chain joins TRBV29-1 to TRBJ2-7; TCRdb lists TRBD1, though no DNA is available to test this call. The germline CDR1 and CDR2 sequences are SQVTM and ANQGSEA. This CDR3 spans 15 amino acids. CDR3 in amino acids: CSASHFGQGGNEQYF.

V gene TRBV29-1 combines with J gene TRBJ2-7; TCRdb picks TRBD2, but there is no DNA to check that call. Germline V lookup: CDR1 SQVTM, CDR2 ANQGSEA. The CDR3 is made up of 15 amino acids. This chain's CDR3 is CSVEDRQRGAYEQYF.

The chain joins TRBV29-1 to TRBJ2-1. The CDR3 totals 13 residues. CDR1 SQVTM and CDR2 ANQGSEA come from the germline V gene. The CDR3 sequence: CSVEESYGNEQFF.

The genes are TRBV5-5 and TRBJ2-3; TCRdb lists TRBD2, though no DNA is available to test this call. Per the germline V gene, CDR1 is SGHKS and CDR2 is YYEKEE (reference sequence). The CDR3 loop spans 15 amino acids. The CDR3 sequence is CASSLRGTSGRARYF. Full variable domain (rest looked up from reference TRBV5-5 and TRBJ2-3): DAGVTQSPTHLIKTRGQQVTLRCSPISGHKSVSWYQQVLGQGPQFIFQYYEKEERGRGNFPDRFSARQFPNYSSELNVNALLLGDSALYLCASSLRGTSGRARYFGPGTRLTVL.

V and J are TRBV4-3 and TRBJ2-7; there is no DNA to check the TCRdb D call of TRBD1. CDR3 length: 14 amino acids. The V gene's germline CDR1 is LGHNA and CDR2 YSLEER. CDR3 amino acids: CASSQITGSYEQYF.

The chain joins TRBV7-3 to TRBJ2-3. Germline assignment: CDR1 SGHTA and CDR2 FQGTGA. The CDR3 totals 13 residues. The CDR3 here is CASSPSSTDTQYF.

J is TRBJ1-1 and V is TRBV20-1; the D call of TRBD1 rests on TCRdb alone, since no DNA is present to check it. This CDR3 contains 14 residues. CDR1 and CDR2 from the germline V gene are DFQATT and SNEGSKA (reference sequence). The CDR3 region is CSARRQGLGTEAFF.

The chain carries TRBV24-1 and TRBJ2-3; with no DNA, the TCRdb D assignment of TRBD2 cannot be verified. Germline V gene sequence: CDR1 KGHDR, CDR2 SFDVKD. There are 14 residues in the CDR3. CDR3 residues: CATSDLLGLDTQYF.

The chain is built from TRBV24-1 and TRBJ2-7; TCRdb's D call of TRBD2 is untestable without DNA. This CDR3 has 12 residues. Per the germline V gene, CDR1 is KGHDR and CDR2 is SFDVKD. The CDR3 is CASRAGPYEQYF.